Listed here is a single T cell receptor beta chain. Its target is unknown. It was with a sample-barcoded 5' primer and a J-beta primer mix that a second PCR of about 7 to 12 cycles was run. TCRdb reanalysed the 5' RACE reads using MiXCR and keeps one entry per CDR3 protein. The sample carries 1.5 million to 2 million distinct CDR3 sequences, about 28% recorded once. These data belong to a study of blood T cells in healthy people across ages. Study conclusions and caveats: The study regarded diversity estimates from one million T cells as underestimates. Older individuals had lower TCR beta diversity per million T cells (the decline was roughly linear).

What was sequenced was blood. This clonotype was obtained from a woman aged 30 to 39 in good health.

The DNA for the CDR3 is TGCGCCAGCAGCTTGTACGGACAGGGCTATGATAATTCACCCCTCCACTTT. Translation gives CASSLYGQGYDNSPLHF. The rearrangement joins TRBV5-1 to TRBJ1-6, with 8 bases fitting TRBD1. CDR1 SGHRS and CDR2 YFSETQ come from the germline V gene. After removal of 1 base from V and 5 bases from J, the junction contained 8 bases not matched to a gene. The CDR3 consists of 17 residues.